This T cell receptor (beta chain) was observed in a study of blood T cell repertoires in COVID-19. Whole-study context: Whether acute or convalescent, the COVID-19 samples came from the United States, Italy and Spain. Nucleic acid was either cDNA or gDNA, and it came from T cells, B-cell-depleted T cells, or PBMCs.

This clone has just a few counts. The CDR3 extends over 14 amino acids. Germline lookup yields CDR1 SEHNR and CDR2 FQNEAQ (reference sequence). Trimming pared 5 bases from V and 5 bases from J, leaving 16 bases between. Original processing notes: By means of reference gene primer amplification, nucleated cell counts were estimated. The assay was immunoSEQ multiplex PCR, and TCRdb's table has in-frame clones only and misses some. The DNA gave D and trimming, while V, J and clone size come from that table. Here the sample spans fewer than 55,000 clones, roughly 90% being singletons. The source is a man between 50 and 59 years old with active COVID-19. Sequenced input: peripheral blood. This sequence joins TRBV7-9 and TRBJ2-7, with D perhaps matching TRBD1 (6 bases). The CDR3 sequence: CASSRGTSLDEQYV. In DNA, the CDR3 is TGTGCCAGCAGCCGAGGGACATCACTCGACGAGCAGTACGTC.